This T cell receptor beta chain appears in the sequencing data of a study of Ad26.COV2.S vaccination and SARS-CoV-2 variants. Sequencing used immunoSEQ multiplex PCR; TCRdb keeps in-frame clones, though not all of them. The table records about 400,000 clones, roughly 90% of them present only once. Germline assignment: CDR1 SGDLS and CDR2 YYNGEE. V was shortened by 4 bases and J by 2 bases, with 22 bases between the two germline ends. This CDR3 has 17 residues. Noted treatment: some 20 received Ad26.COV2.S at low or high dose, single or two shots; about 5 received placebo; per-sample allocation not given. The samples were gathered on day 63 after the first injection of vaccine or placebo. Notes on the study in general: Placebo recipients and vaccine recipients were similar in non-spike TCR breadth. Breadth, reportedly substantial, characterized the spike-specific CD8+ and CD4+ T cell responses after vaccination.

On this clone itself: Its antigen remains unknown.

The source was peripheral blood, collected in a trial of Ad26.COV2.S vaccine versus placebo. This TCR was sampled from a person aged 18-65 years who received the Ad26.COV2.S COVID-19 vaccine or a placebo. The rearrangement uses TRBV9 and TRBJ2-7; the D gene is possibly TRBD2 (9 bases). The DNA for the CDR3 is TGTGCCAGCAGCTCCCCAGGGGGCGGGGGGGAGCCCTACGAGCAGTACTTC. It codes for CASSSPGGGGEPYEQYF.